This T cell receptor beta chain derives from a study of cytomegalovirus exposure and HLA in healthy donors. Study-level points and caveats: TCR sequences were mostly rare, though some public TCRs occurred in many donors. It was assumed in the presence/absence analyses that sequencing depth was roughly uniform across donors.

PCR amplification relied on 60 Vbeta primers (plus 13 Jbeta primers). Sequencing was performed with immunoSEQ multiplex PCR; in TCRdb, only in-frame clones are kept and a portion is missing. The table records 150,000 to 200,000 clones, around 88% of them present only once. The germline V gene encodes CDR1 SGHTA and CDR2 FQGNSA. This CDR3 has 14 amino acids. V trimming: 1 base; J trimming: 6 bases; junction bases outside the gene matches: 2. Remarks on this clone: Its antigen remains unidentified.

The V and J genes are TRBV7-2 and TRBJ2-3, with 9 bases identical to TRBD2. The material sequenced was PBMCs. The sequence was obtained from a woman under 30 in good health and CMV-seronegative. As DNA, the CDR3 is TGTGCCAGCAGCTTAGAGCTAGCGGGGGATACGCAGTATTTT. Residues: CASSLELAGDTQYF.